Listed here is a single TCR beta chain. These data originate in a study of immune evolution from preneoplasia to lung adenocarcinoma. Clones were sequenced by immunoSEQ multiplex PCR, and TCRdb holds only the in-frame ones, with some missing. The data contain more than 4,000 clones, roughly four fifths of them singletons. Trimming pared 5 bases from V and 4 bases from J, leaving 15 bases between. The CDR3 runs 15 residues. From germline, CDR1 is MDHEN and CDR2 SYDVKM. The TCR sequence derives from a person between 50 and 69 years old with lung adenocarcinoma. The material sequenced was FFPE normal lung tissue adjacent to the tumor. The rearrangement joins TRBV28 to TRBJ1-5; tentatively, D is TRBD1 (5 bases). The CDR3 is CASSPATDRNQPQHF. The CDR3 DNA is TGTGCCAGCAGTCCGGCGACAGATCGAAATCAGCCCCAGCATTTT. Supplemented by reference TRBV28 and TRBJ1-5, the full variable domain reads DVKVTQSSRYLVKRTGEKVFLECVQDMDHENMFWYRQDPGLGLRLIYFSYDVKMKEKGDIPEGYSVSREKKERFSLILESASTNQTSMYLCASSPATDRNQPQHFGDGTRLSIL.